This T cell receptor beta chain stems from a study of shared clonotypes between healthy human individuals. The CDR3 extends over 14 amino acids. Germline CDR1 and CDR2: SGHRS and YFSETQ. The junction had 6 bases not matched to a gene; V was cut back by 7 bases and J by 3 bases. Across several immunoSEQ plates, the genomic DNA of each subset was split evenly. Assay: immunoSEQ multiplex PCR; the TCRdb copy retains only in-frame clones and omits some. The sample consists of around 700,000 clones, around two thirds of them appearing once. Sequenced: memory CD4+ T cells sorted from blood. The subset: CD45RA-negative fraction. The V and J genes are TRBV5-1 and TRBJ2-1; 8 bases are a match to TRBD1. The TCR sequence derives from a woman in her twenties or thirties in good health. The CDR3 here is CASGVTGGYNEQFF. CDR3 DNA: TGCGCCAGCGGGGTAACAGGGGGCTACAATGAGCAGTTCTTC. Full variable domain (rest looked up from reference TRBV5-1 and TRBJ2-1): KAGVTQTPRYLIKTRGQQVTLSCSPISGHRSVSWYQQTPGQGLQFLFEYFSETQRNKGNFPGRFSGRQFSNSRSEMNVSTLELGDSALYLCASGVTGGYNEQFFGPGTRLTVL.